What follows is one T cell receptor (beta chain) and its context. Its specific antigen is unknown. The sample has other DNA sequences that encode this CDR3 too. In total, 500 to 700 healthy bone marrow donors made up the cohort. At the time of sampling, every cohort member was nominally healthy, though immune exposures that went unrecorded were likely present. The donor was CMV seronegative and belonged to the group of 320 or so seronegative cohort members. Every donor gave a peripheral blood sample, and the peripheral blood mononuclear cells from that sample were used for TCR beta sequencing. Genomic DNA extraction from the blood cell samples was performed with the Qiagen DNeasy Blood Extraction Kit. The data were obtained in a study of cytomegalovirus exposure and HLA in healthy donors (dated by TCRdb to the late 2010s). About the full investigation: According to an earlier analysis of around 600 of the donors, roughly 180 million T cells yielded 90 million to 140 million unique TCR beta sequences and roughly 280 Gb of sequence data. Of the roughly 400 genotyped donors, roughly 80% fell in the genetic ancestry cluster associated with self-reported Caucasian donors. All discovery cohort repertoires had been generated using a single sequencing platform. Both class I and class II loci were covered by HLA typing, at four-digit resolution. Among some 400 genotyped donors of the cohort, an average of roughly 230,000 unique TCR beta nucleotide sequences was sequenced per donor, of which approximately 19% were non-productive. Alongside the repertoire data, information on donor age, sex, ethnicity and CMV serostatus was compiled. In an earlier analysis of 500 to 650 of the donors, high-throughput TCR beta sequencing was used to judge whether each TCR beta V gene segment behaved as functional or pseudogenic. The aim of the study was to test whether cataloging public T cell receptors could identify signatures of past pathogen exposure. Typing coverage differed by locus: A, B, C, DRB1 and DQB1 were typed in about 620-640 donors, DQA1 in about 500, DPA1 in 600 to 610, and DPB1 in roughly 450. The T cell repertoires of some 670 subjects were profiled by immunosequencing and related to cytomegalovirus serostatus. Because of strong linkage in the cohort, 4 to 6 DR-DQ haplotypes were treated as single units for association and clustering. An early release covering approximately 600 HLA-typed donors comprised roughly 300 gigabases of sequencing data and around 80 million unique TCR sequences. The study combined high-throughput TCR immunosequencing, statistical association of individual TCRs with disease status, and machine learning to predict cytomegalovirus infection status. In the later analysis, no new phenotypic data were used to find candidate immune exposures; instead, reliance was placed on TCR beta sequences and their occurrence across donors. Genome-wide SNP genotypes for about 65% of the roughly 700 donors were used in a later genetic analysis, which treated that subset as a discovery cohort. A later analysis re-examined previously published TCR beta repertoires from 500 to 700 donors and added high-resolution HLA genotyping to investigate patterns of TCR occurrence. A separate validation cohort of approximately 130 different subjects was used in addition to the roughly 670-subject first cohort.

V and J lose 4 bases and 0 bases, and a span of 10 bases separates them. Based on the germline V gene, the CDR1 and CDR2 sequences are SQVTM and ANQGSEA. The CDR3 contains 13 residues, cysteine and phenylalanine counted. Only the CDR3 region is kept as DNA, spanning 39 bases read in frame from base 1. Paper-wide results and their limitations: Because some donors lacked HLA typing at each locus, the association tests relied only on the typed subset. In a later analysis, several top co-occurrence clusters were reported to appear linked to parvovirus B19, influenza, CMV and Epstein-Barr virus. Correlated functional status among segregating V segments might reflect linkage disequilibrium, but an unknown experimental factor could not be ruled out. Strong co-occurrence of HLA alleles, especially DR and DQ, made assigning TCR associations to individual alleles difficult. This cohort had only TCR beta chains sequenced, and the lack of alpha or paired-chain data limited which features could be detected. A further reported finding was that TCR beta sequences accurately predicted the HLA-A and HLA-B alleles for most subjects in the first cohort. Some IMGT-functional V segments, including TRBV6-2 and TRBV6-3, could not be told apart with the 87-base-pair reads, so those segments were excluded. It was suggested by the authors that the approach could potentially be generalized to other disease states and immunological phenotypes. While some public TCRs were present in many individuals, most TCR sequences turned up only very rarely across donors. Because counts were too low, roughly 16 rarely observed V segments, including chromosome 9 orphons, were excluded from the earlier analysis of several hundred of the donors. In a later analysis, most CMV-associated TCR beta chains were found to appear HLA-restricted, with HLA associations seemingly driven largely by CMV exposure. A total of around 150 TCR beta chains were listed by the study as associated with cytomegalovirus. Compared with the approximately 720-donor mean, donors in an Asian-associated ancestry cluster had fewer N-insertions in productive TCRs, according to a later genetic analysis. In a later genetic analysis, a missense DCLRE1C variant was associated with V-gene and J-gene trimming of TCR beta chains, and the association was replicated in an independent cohort. A group of highly shared sequence variants was considered likely to be a technical artifact of the sequencing pipeline. In a later analysis, HLA-associated TCR beta chains were found to be more clonally expanded and to have lower generation probabilities than equally common non-associated chains. A later analysis found that TCR association rates varied across HLA loci, with DRB1 alleles showing the most associated TCRs and HLA-C alleles the fewest. Presence/absence analyses assumed roughly uniform sequencing depth across donors, an assumption that may not hold. Cytomegalovirus status was reported to be diagnosed by the classifier with high specificity and sensitivity in both the original and validation cohorts. An earlier analysis of around 540 of the donors showed that most TCR beta V segments appeared in productive rearrangements either about 87% or about 30% of the time, which broadly matched IMGT annotations. A few of the identified cytomegalovirus-associated TCR beta chains were confirmed in vitro to be specific for cytomegalovirus antigens. At a false discovery rate of 0.05, a later analysis linked approximately 18,000 TCR beta sequences to specific HLA alleles. The only immune exposure information available for the cohort was CMV serostatus.

Library preparation used the immunoSEQ multiplex PCR assay. A mixture of 60 forward primers for TCR Vbeta segments and 13 reverse primers for TCR Jbeta segments was used in the multiplex PCR. A multiplex PCR assay on genomic DNA amplified the CDR3 region of rearranged TCR beta genes. On the Illumina HiSeq System, the amplified TCR beta libraries were sequenced as 87-base-pair reads. The original methods were these. Across the 500 to 700 repertoires, a later analysis counted tens of millions of unique TCR beta chains, roughly 11 million of which were shared by at least two donors. Raw reads were error-corrected and collapsed into unique sequences with a nearest-neighbor algorithm that merged closely related sequences to remove PCR and sequencing errors. To assign V, D and J gene segments, CDR3 sequences were aligned to IMGT reference sequences. For a sequence to be retained, a match of at least six nucleotides to both a V gene segment and a J gene segment was required. A rearrangement counted as productive if the CDR3 had no stop codons and remained in frame with V and J, and every other rearrangement counted as non-productive. Following IMGT convention, CDR3 was defined as the stretch from the second conserved V-encoded cysteine to the conserved J-encoded phenylalanine. The earlier analysis of about 590 of the donors excluded sequences that lacked an unambiguous match to a single V gene segment. An earlier analysis of a few hundred of the donors classified V segments as functional when productive rearrangements were above 56.7% and as segregating when the standard deviation between donors was above 5%. A statistical classification framework was developed to diagnose cytomegalovirus status using the catalog of TCR beta chain sequences. In a later analysis, V and J genes were assigned by comparing TCR nucleotide sequences against IMGT/GENE-DB human TR gene sequences. The TCRdist pipeline was used in a later analysis to assign CDR3 sequences and most-parsimonious VDJ recombination scenarios. In a later analysis, each TCR beta chain was defined by its CDR3 amino acid sequence together with its V-gene family, and reads lacking a unique V-gene family were excluded. As a way to deal with suspected cross-contamination and a sequencing artifact, a later analysis dropped under 600 nucleotide sequences that were highly shared and had low generation probability. For each public chain, a later analysis derived a clonal expansion index from normalized ranks of inferred template counts within each repertoire. Generation probabilities in a later analysis came from a VDJ recombination model fitted to out-of-frame rearrangements, and those results were checked against IGoR. Hypergeometric tests were used in a later analysis to score TCR-TCR, TCR-HLA and TCR-CMV co-occurrence, with a repertoire-size bias correction applied to the TCR pairs. In a later analysis, false discovery rates were estimated by permuting HLA or CMV assignments 20 times. In a later analysis, co-occurring TCRs were grouped using DBSCAN, and TCRdist sequence similarity was added for clustering within HLA-allele-positive subsets. For co-occurrence clustering, repertoires with fewer than 30,000 or more than 120,000 public chains were excluded, along with about five repertoires with anomalous nucleotide sharing. TCRdb holds this immuneACCESS table with in-frame rearrangements only. Some clones are missing; in checked studies, unresolved V genes explain under half, and the rest has no known cause. That table gives V, J and clone size, and the DNA gave D and trimming. The table for this sample lists about 46,000 clones. The ten largest clonotypes hold roughly 0.99% of the sample.

Rearrangement joined TRBV29-1 to TRBJ2-7; the D segment could be TRBD1, given 5 matching bases. Input material: PBMCs. The origin of this receptor is a woman aged 40 to 49 in good health and CMV-seronegative. The CDR3 has the sequence CSVGQGNSYEQYF. Here is the DNA: TGCAGCGTTGGGCAGGGCAACTCCTACGAGCAGTACTTC.